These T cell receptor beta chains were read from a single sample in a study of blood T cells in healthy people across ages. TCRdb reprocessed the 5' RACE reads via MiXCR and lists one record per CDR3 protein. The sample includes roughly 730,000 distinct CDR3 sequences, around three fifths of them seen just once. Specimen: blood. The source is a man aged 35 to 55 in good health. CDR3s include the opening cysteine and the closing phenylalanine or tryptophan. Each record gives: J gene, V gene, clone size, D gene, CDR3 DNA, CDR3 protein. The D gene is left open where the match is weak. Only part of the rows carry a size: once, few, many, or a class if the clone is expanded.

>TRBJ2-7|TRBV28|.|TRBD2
TGTGCCAGCACGGGACTAGCGCCCTACGAGCAGTACTTC
CASTGLAPYEQYF
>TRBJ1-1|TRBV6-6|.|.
TGTGCCAGCAGTAGGCTAGGGGGGCTTAATGAAGCTTTCTTT
CASSRLGGLNEAFF
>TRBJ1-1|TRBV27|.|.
TGTGCCAGCAGTCCGCGTCAGGGGTGGACTGAAGCTTTCTTT
CASSPRQGWTEAFF
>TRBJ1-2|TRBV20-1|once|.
TGCAGTGCTAGAGTATTGGGGGCCTATGGCTACACCTTC
CSARVLGAYGYTF
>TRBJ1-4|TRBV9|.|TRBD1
TGTGCCAGCAGCGTAGAGGACAGGCAAAATGAAAAACTGTTTTTT
CASSVEDRQNEKLFF
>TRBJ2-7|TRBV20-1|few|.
TGCAGTGCCACGACTAGTTTGGGCGAGCAGTACTTC
CSATTSLGEQYF
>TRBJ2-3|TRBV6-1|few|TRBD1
TGTGCCAGCAGTGAGGACAGGGGCACAGATACGCAGTATTTT
CASSEDRGTDTQYF
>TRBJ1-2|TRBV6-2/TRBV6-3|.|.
TGTGCCAGCAACCCCCAACGAGACTATGGCTACACCTTC
CASNPQRDYGYTF
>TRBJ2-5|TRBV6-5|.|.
TGTGCCAGCAGTTACTCGGGGGCGGGGGAGACCCAGTACTTC
CASSYSGAGETQYF
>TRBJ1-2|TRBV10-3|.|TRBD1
TGTGCCATCAGTGAGTCTGACAGGGGGCACTATGGCTACACCTTC
CAISESDRGHYGYTF
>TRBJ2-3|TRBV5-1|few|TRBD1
TGCGCCAGCATCCGGACAGGGGGAACAGATACGCAGTATTTT
CASIRTGGTDTQYF
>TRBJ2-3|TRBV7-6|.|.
TGTGCCAGCTCGGGCCGGTCGGGAAATACGCAGTATTTT
CASSGRSGNTQYF
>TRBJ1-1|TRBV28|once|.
TGTGCCAGCAGTCTGACGGACACCATGAACACTGAAGCTTTCTTT
CASSLTDTMNTEAFF
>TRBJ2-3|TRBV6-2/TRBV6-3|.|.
TGTGCCAGCACCAAAGGCGGGAGGCCAACCAGGGGGGATACGCAGTATTTT
CASTKGGRPTRGDTQYF
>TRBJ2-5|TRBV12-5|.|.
TGTGCTAGTGGTCCTAGGGGTTTGGATGAACAGTACTTC
CASGPRGLDEQYF
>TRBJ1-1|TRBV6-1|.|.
TGTGCCAGCAGTGCCCGGGCGGGCTTGAACACTGAAGCTTTCTTT
CASSARAGLNTEAFF
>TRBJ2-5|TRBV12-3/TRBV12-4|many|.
TGTGCCAGCAGTTTAGGTCAGAAAGAGACCCAGTACTTC
CASSLGQKETQYF
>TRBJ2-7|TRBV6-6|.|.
TGTGCCAGCAGTTACTCGGACGGCTCCTACGAGCAGTACTTC
CASSYSDGSYEQYF
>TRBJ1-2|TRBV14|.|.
TGTGCCAGCAGCCAAGAAATGTCAGGGAACTATGGCTACACCTTC
CASSQEMSGNYGYTF
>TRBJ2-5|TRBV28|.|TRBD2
TGTGCCAGCACCCTGACTAGCAAGGAGACCCAGTACTTC
CASTLTSKETQYF
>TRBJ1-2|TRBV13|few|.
TGTGCCAGCAGCGAGGGCCCGGCAGGCTACACCTTC
CASSEGPAGYTF
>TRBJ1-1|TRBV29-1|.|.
TGCAGCGTCACAATAACCGGGAAGGACACTGAAGCTTTCTTT
CSVTITGKDTEAFF
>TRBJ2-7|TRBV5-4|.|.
TGTGCCAGCGCTGTGTACGGAGCCCCGGTGCCTTACGAGCAGTACTTC
CASAVYGAPVPYEQYF
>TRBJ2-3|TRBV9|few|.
TGTGCCAGCAGCGTAGGGGACCTCGACGGTGATACGCAGTATTTT
CASSVGDLDGDTQYF
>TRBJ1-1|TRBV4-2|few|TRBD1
TGTGCCAGCAGCCAAGAAGGGGGCAGGGGGGGGATGAACACTGAAGCTTTCTTT
CASSQEGGRGGMNTEAFF
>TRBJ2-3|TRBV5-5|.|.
TGTGCCAGCAGCGACTTTCGGGCGGGGGATACGCAGTATTTT
CASSDFRAGDTQYF
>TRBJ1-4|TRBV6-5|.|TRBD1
TGTGCCAGCAGTTACTCCGGGACAGGGAATGAAAAACTGTTTTTT
CASSYSGTGNEKLFF
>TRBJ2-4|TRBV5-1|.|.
TGCGCCAGCAGCCAGGGGAGCTCGGTAGCCAAAAACATTCAGTACTTC
CASSQGSSVAKNIQYF
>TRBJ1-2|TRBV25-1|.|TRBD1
TGTGCCAGCAGTGAACCAGGGGGTAACTATGGCTACACCTTC
CASSEPGGNYGYTF
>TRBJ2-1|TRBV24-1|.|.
TGTGCCACCAGTGATTTGGGGGACAGGGGGACTAGCGGGCCTGACAATGAGCAGTTCTTC
CATSDLGDRGTSGPDNEQFF
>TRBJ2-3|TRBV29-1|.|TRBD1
TGCAGCGCCAATGGGACAGGGGGATCCACAGATACGCAGTATTTT
CSANGTGGSTDTQYF
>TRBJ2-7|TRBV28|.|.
TGTGCCAGCAGTACCACCGGGCCACAAGGTGACGAGCAGTACTTC
CASSTTGPQGDEQYF
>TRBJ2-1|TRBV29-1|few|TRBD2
TGCAGCGTTAGAAGGACTAGCGGGAGTAGGATGACTGAGCAGTTCTTC
CSVRRTSGSRMTEQFF
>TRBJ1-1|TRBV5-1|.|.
TGCGCCAGCAGCTTGTTACTTGGGGGCACTGAAGCTTTCTTT
CASSLLLGGTEAFF
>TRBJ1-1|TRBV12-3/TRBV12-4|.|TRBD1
TGTGCCAGCAGATGGACAGGGGTCAACACTGAAGCTTTCTTT
CASRWTGVNTEAFF
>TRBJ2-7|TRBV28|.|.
TGTGCCAGCAGTTTACCCCGAAACGAGCAGTACTTC
CASSLPRNEQYF
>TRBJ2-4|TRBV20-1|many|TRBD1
TGCAGTGCCGGGACAGGGGGCATTCAGTACTTC
CSAGTGGIQYF
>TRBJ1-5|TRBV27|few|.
TGTGCCAGCAGTTTCGGCGGATTCGATCAGCCCCAGCATTTT
CASSFGGFDQPQHF
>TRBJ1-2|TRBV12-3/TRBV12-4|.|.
TGTGCCAGCAGTTTAGTTGCGGGATCGGAGGGCTACACCTTC
CASSLVAGSEGYTF
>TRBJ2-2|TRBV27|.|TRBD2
TGTGCCAGCAGTTGGACTAGCGGGAGTGGCACCGGGGAGCTGTTTTTT
CASSWTSGSGTGELFF
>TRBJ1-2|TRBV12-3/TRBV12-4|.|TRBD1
TGTGCCAGCAGTAGTAACAGGGGAGAGGGCTACACCTTC
CASSSNRGEGYTF
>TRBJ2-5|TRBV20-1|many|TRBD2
TGCAGTGCTAGATCGTTAGCGGGAGGCGTACAGACCCAGTACTTC
CSARSLAGGVQTQYF
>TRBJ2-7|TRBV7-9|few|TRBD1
TGTGCCAGCAGCACCGGGACAGACTACGAGCAGTACTTC
CASSTGTDYEQYF
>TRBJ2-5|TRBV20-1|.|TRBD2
TGCAGTGCTAGCGGGACTAGCGGGGGGCGAAACCAAGAGACCCAGTACTTC
CSASGTSGGRNQETQYF
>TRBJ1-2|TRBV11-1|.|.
TGTGCCAGCAGCCATGGAGAGCAGGAAGATGGCTACACCTTC
CASSHGEQEDGYTF
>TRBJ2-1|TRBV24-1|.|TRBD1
TGTGCCACCAGTGAGTCCTGGGGGGGGACAGGGTCGAATGAGCAGTTCTTC
CATSESWGGTGSNEQFF
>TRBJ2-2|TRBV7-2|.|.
TGTGCCAGCAGCTTGACCCCGTCAGGCTCCGGGGAGCTGTTTTTT
CASSLTPSGSGELFF
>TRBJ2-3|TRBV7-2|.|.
TGTGCCAGCAGCTATAGCATAGGGGAAAGAACAGATACGCAGTATTTT
CASSYSIGERTDTQYF
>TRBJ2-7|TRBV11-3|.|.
TGTGCCAGCAGCCAGCCCGAGGGGGCCTACGAGCAGTACTTC
CASSQPEGAYEQYF
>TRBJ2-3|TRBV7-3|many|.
TGTGCCAGCAGCTTGGGGGGAGCTAGCACAGATACGCAGTATTTT
CASSLGGASTDTQYF
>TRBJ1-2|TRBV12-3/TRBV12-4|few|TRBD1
TGTGCCAGCAGCCAAGACAGGGGGCACTGGGGCTACACCTTC
CASSQDRGHWGYTF
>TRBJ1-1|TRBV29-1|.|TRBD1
TGCAGCGTTGAGGGCAGGGGGCTGGGAACTGAAGCTTTCTTT
CSVEGRGLGTEAFF
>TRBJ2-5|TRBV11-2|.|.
TGTGCCAGCAGAAAGATTGGTGGGGAGACCCAGTACTTC
CASRKIGGETQYF
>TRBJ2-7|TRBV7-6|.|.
TGTGCCAGCAGCGGGCGGGACGGTGCCTACGAGCAGTACTTC
CASSGRDGAYEQYF
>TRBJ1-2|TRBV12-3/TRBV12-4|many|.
TGTGCCAGCAGTTTGCTAGTATTTAACTATGGCTACACCTTC
CASSLLVFNYGYTF
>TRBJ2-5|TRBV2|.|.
TGTGCCAGCCGTACGACTAGTGGGCCTTTTGAGACCCAGTACTTC
CASRTTSGPFETQYF
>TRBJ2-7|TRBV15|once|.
TGTGCCACCAGCAGTTGGCAGTTCCCCTACGAGCAGTACTTC
CATSSWQFPYEQYF
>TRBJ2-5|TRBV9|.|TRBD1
TGTGCCAGCAGCGTAGTCAATCGGACAGGGGGCGCCGAGACCCAGTACTTC
CASSVVNRTGGAETQYF
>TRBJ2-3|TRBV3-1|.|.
TGTGCCAGCAGCCAAAACCGGGACACGCAGTATTTT
CASSQNRDTQYF